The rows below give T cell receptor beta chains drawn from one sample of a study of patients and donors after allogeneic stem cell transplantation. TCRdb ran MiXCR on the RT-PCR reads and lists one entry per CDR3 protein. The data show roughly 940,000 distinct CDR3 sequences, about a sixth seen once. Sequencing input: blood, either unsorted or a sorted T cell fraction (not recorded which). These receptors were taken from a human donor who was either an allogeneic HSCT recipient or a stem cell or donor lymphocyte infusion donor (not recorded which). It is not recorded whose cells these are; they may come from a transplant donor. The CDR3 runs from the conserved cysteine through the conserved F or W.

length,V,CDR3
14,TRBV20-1,CSATQGASYNEQFF
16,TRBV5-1,CASSMGLAGPLDTQYF
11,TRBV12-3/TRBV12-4,CASSFRDEAFF
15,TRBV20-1,CSARRLAGVSDTQYF
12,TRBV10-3,CAIKAGADTQYF
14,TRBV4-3,CASSHNRGGYEQYF
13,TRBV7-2,CASSLPPPDTQYF
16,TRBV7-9,CASSSTVHGSFDEQYF
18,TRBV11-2,CASSLSLAGGTSYNEQFF
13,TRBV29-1,CSAVDSYSYEQYF
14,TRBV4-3,CASSQGATNYGYTF
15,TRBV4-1,CASSPGGTGIDEQFF
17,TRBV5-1,CASSLFSRGRLADTQYF
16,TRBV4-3,CASSQDRDSYYNEQFF
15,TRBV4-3,CASSPHRTASYEQYF
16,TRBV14,CASSFGLAGGPHEQYF
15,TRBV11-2,CASSLEGGYGNTIYF
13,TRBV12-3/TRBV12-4,CASSSRENYGYTF
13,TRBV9,CASSVVAPGEQFF
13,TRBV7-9,CASSDPRDSEAFF